The 25 T cell receptor beta chains below come from one sample, sequenced in a study of shared clonotypes between healthy human individuals. Cells designated naive CD8 were CD45RO-negative and were positively selected for CCR7, with terminally differentiated effector memory CD45RA+ cells excluded. The repertoire was sequenced with immunoSEQ multiplex PCR; TCRdb's copy has only in-frame clones and lacks some. Among about 2.1 million clones listed, roughly 95% were seen once. The sample consisted of naive CD8+ T cells from PBMCs. The receptors shown here come from a man aged 18-30 years in good health. Some clones in this sample may be carry-over from other donors' samples.

This chain uses TRBV4-2 with TRBJ2-3; D gene unclear. V lost 3 bases and J 6 bases, leaving 7 bases between the germline ends. The CDR3 length is 12 residues. The germline gives CDR1 LGHNA, CDR2 YNFKEQ. This chain's CDR3 is CASSQARDTQYF. The CDR3 DNA reads as TGTGCCAGCAGCCAGGCTCGGGATACGCAGTATTTT.

The chain combines TRBV28 with TRBJ2-7; 7 bases match TRBD2. The CDR3 length is 15 residues. CDR1 is MDHEN and CDR2 is SYDVKM in the germline V gene. The J segment lost 4 bases and the V segment lost 6 bases, leaving 12 bases of the junction unmatched. The chain's CDR3 is CASRHLAALRYEQYF. The CDR3 DNA is TGTGCCAGCAGGCACCTAGCGGCGCTAAGATACGAGCAGTACTTC.

V and J are TRBV7-9 and TRBJ1-2; no clear D. This CDR3 is built from 15 residues. The germline V gene encodes CDR1 SEHNR and CDR2 FQNEAQ (reference sequence). V lost 5 bases and J 0 bases, leaving 13 bases between the germline ends. DNA of the CDR3: TGTGCCAGCAGCCCGGACGACTTAGCTAACTATGGCTACACCTTC. This codes for CASSPDDLANYGYTF.

The J gene is TRBJ2-5, the V gene TRBV9; maybe TRBD2 (6 bases). Germline CDR1 SGDLS, CDR2 YYNGEE. Trimming removed 4 bases at V and 4 bases at J, with 17 bases between. This CDR3 is 15 amino acids long. The CDR3 protein is CASSIGRGRGETQYF. CDR3 bases: TGTGCCAGCAGCATAGGTCGGGGGAGAGGAGAGACCCAGTACTTC.

The V and J genes are TRBV27 and TRBJ2-5, with D tentatively TRBD1 or TRBD2 (5 bases each). Germline V gives CDR1 MNHEY, CDR2 SMNVEV (reference sequence). This CDR3 has 13 amino acids. V lost 6 bases and J 5 bases, leaving 13 bases between the germline ends. The CDR3 region is CASSEGRRETQYF. In nucleotides, the CDR3 is TGTGCCAGCAGCGAGGGGCGGAGGGAGACCCAGTACTTC.

This rearrangement joins TRBV11-2 to TRBJ2-1; maybe TRBD1 (5 bases). Germline V gives CDR1 SGHAT, CDR2 FQNNGV. CDR3 length equals 14 residues. Deletions cut 5 bases from V and 2 bases from J, with 10 bases between. The CDR3 DNA reads TGTGCCAGCAGCCACGACAGCCCCTACAATGAGCAGTTCTTC. Translation gives CASSHDSPYNEQFF.

The CDR3, as DNA: TGTGCCAGCAGTCTTCGGCTAGCAGATGGCTACACCTTC. This translates into CASSLRLADGYTF. V is TRBV25-1 and J is TRBJ1-2; unclear D gene. Germline CDR1 and CDR2: MGHDK and SYGVNS. The CDR3 contains 13 residues. Trimming cost V 5 bases and J 6 bases, with 13 bases left between them.

The genes are TRBV29-1 and TRBJ2-1; 9 bases are a match to TRBD1. CDR1 and CDR2 (germline): SQVTM, ANQGSEA. Trimming at V came to 5 bases and at J to 6 bases, leaving 14 bases not matched to a gene. This CDR3 has 16 amino acids. DNA of the CDR3: TGCAGCGTTAATATCCTCGGGACAGGGCTACTCAATGAGCAGTTCTTC. Translation: CSVNILGTGLLNEQFF.

V is TRBV4-1 and J is TRBJ1-4; D not certain. CDR1 is MGHRA and CDR2 is YSYEKL in the germline V gene. V shed 2 bases and J shed 6 bases, with 10 bases lying between them. The CDR3 covers 14 residues. The CDR3 here is CASSQSIADEKLFF. The CDR3, as DNA: TGCGCCAGCAGCCAATCGATTGCTGATGAAAAACTGTTTTTT.

CDR3 in amino acids: CASSDRDGDSNQPQHF. The CDR3 DNA sequence: TGTGCCAGTAGTGACCGGGACGGTGATAGCAATCAGCCCCAGCATTTT. V and J are TRBV19 and TRBJ1-5; D may be TRBD1 (5 bases). CDR1 and CDR2 (germline): LNHDA, SQIVND (reference sequence). This CDR3 spans 16 amino acids. V lost 5 bases and J lost 0, with 14 bases in between.

The J gene is TRBJ1-1, the V gene TRBV28, with no clear D. The CDR3 runs to 14 residues. Germline-derived CDR1 and CDR2 are MDHEN and SYDVKM. Trimming left V 3 bases short and J 3 bases short, with 11 bases between. The CDR3 nucleotides are TGTGCCAGCAGTTTTTCTCGGACTTACACTGAAGCTTTCTTT. Translating it yields CASSFSRTYTEAFF.

J is TRBJ2-1 and V is TRBV27; 9 nucleotides line up with TRBD1. The CDR3 is 16 amino acids. The ends lost 5 bases at V and 5 bases at J; junction bases unmatched: 10. Per the germline V gene, CDR1 is MNHEY and CDR2 is SMNVEV (reference sequence). The CDR3 nucleotides are TGTGCCAGCAGTACCGTTGGGACAGGGAACGACAATGAGCAGTTCTTC. Its protein is CASSTVGTGNDNEQFF.

J is TRBJ2-7 and V is TRBV4-1; D is unclear. The CDR3 is 15 residues long. Germline V gene sequence: CDR1 MGHRA, CDR2 YSYEKL. The ends were cut back, 3 bases at V and 5 bases at J, with 17 bases in the middle. CDR3 amino acids: CASSQNLASRNEQYF. The CDR3, as DNA: TGCGCCAGCAGCCAGAATCTGGCCAGCCGGAACGAGCAGTACTTC.

Remarks on this clone: Different DNA sequences within this sample yield the same CDR3. This chain joins TRBV6-6 and TRBJ2-7; 10 bases align to TRBD2. Unmatched junction bases numbered 0, after V lost 7 bases and J lost 3 bases. The CDR3 runs to 12 residues. Germline lookup yields CDR1 MNHNY and CDR2 SVGAGI (reference sequence). DNA for the CDR3: TGTGCCAGCACTAGCGGGAGCTACGAGCAGTACTTC. Translation gives CASTSGSYEQYF.

This chain joins TRBV27 and TRBJ2-1; 7 positions match TRBD2. Losses at the gene ends were 2 bases for V and 4 bases for J; bases not matched to a gene: 14. Germline V CDR1 and CDR2: MNHEY, SMNVEV (reference sequence). The CDR3 extends over 18 amino acids. The CDR3 DNA sequence: TGTGCCAGCAGTTTACTGGCTGGGGGAGGGCCTGTTTACAATGAGCAGTTCTTC. As protein: CASSLLAGGGPVYNEQFF.

The chain employs TRBV5-4 and TRBJ2-7; possibly TRBD1 for D (6 bases). Germline assignment: CDR1 SGHNT and CDR2 YYREEE (reference sequence). The length of the CDR3 is 13 residues. Trimming took off 0 bases at V and 7 bases at J, with 11 bases between the two ends. The CDR3 is CASSLETGWEQYF. DNA for the CDR3: TGTGCCAGCAGCTTGGAAACAGGGTGGGAGCAGTACTTC.

The CDR3 DNA is TGCAGCGTCCTGACAGGGTTCTATGGCTACACCTTC. Amino acid sequence: CSVLTGFYGYTF. The rearrangement joins TRBV29-1 to TRBJ1-2, with 7 bases identical to TRBD1. V dropped 6 bases and J dropped 4; count of bases not matched to a gene: 5. The CDR3 spans 12 residues. The V gene's germline CDR1 is SQVTM and CDR2 ANQGSEA.

This chain links TRBV4-3 with TRBJ2-3; no firm D call. Germline lookup yields CDR1 LGHNA and CDR2 YSLEER. The CDR3 spans 14 residues. Trimming cost V 1 base and J 7 bases, with 12 bases left between them. Here the CDR3 reads CASSQVTSENTQYF. CDR3 sequence (DNA): TGCGCCAGCAGCCAAGTTACCTCAGAAAATACGCAGTATTTT.

The chain has TRBV28 and TRBJ1-5, with unresolved D. Trimming cost V 6 bases and J 10 bases, with 13 bases left between them. Germline values: CDR1 MDHEN, CDR2 SYDVKM. This CDR3 contains 12 residues. The chain's CDR3 is CASRSEGIPQHF. As DNA, the CDR3 is TGTGCCAGCAGGTCGGAGGGAATCCCCCAGCATTTT.

The rearrangement joins TRBV27 to TRBJ2-2, with D uncertain. This CDR3 has 14 amino acids. Trimming shortened V by 8 bases and J by 0 bases, and 10 bases separated the two germline ends. CDR1 MNHEY and CDR2 SMNVEV come from the germline V gene (reference sequence). This chain's CDR3 is CASSGNPNTGELFF. The CDR3 region has the DNA TGTGCCAGCTCTGGTAACCCGAACACCGGGGAGCTGTTTTTT.

The V gene is TRBV2, the J gene TRBJ2-5, with TRBD1 identical over 8 bases. This CDR3 is 13 amino acids long. CDR1 and CDR2 from the germline V gene are SNHLY and FYNNEI. Trimming cost V 8 bases and J 0 bases; bases outside gene matches: 2. The CDR3 is CASATGDQETQYF. The CDR3 DNA is TGTGCCAGCGCGACAGGGGACCAAGAGACCCAGTACTTC.

Note on this clone: The same CDR3 arises from other DNA sequences in this sample as well. The chain joins TRBV7-9 to TRBJ2-2, with 7 bases identical to TRBD1. The CDR3 sequence is 15 residues long. The germline gives CDR1 SEHNR, CDR2 FQNEAQ (reference sequence). Unmatched junction bases numbered 4, after V lost 5 bases and J lost 1 base. The CDR3 protein is CASSPRTGNTGELFF. In DNA, the CDR3 is TGTGCCAGCAGCCCGCGGACAGGGAACACCGGGGAGCTGTTTTTT.

The table lists this clone with a few counts. The rearrangement uses TRBV6-5 and TRBJ2-7; maybe TRBD2 (6 bases). The CDR3 is made up of 14 amino acids. V was pared by 5 bases and J by 7 bases, with 18 bases between. Per germline, CDR1 MNHEY and CDR2 SVGAGI. The CDR3 DNA reads as TGTGCCAGCAGTCCGGGGGACGGACTACGAGAGCAGTACTTC. Translation gives CASSPGDGLREQYF.

The sample holds a few counts of this clone. The chain uses TRBV9 and TRBJ1-1; perhaps TRBD1 as D (5 bases). V was cut by 4 bases and J by 8 bases, with 18 bases left in between. The CDR3 covers 14 residues. Germline values: CDR1 SGDLS, CDR2 YYNGEE. Written as DNA, the CDR3 is TGTGCCAGCAGCCCCCGTGGGGGATGGGCCGAAGCTTTCTTT. Residues: CASSPRGGWAEAFF. The full variable domain, with the rest looked up from reference TRBV9 and TRBJ1-1, is DSGVTQTPKHLITATGQRVTLRCSPRSGDLSVYWYQQSLDQGLQFLIQYYNGEERAKGNILERFSAQQFPDLHSELNLSSLELGDSALYFCASSPRGGWAEAFFGQGTRLTVV.

V gene TRBV9 combines with J gene TRBJ2-3, with TRBD1 matching over 7 bases. Germline CDR1 and CDR2: SGDLS and YYNGEE. This CDR3 contains 16 residues. V was clipped by 4 bases and J by 0 bases; unmatched bases: 8. Written as DNA, the CDR3 is TGTGCCAGCAGCTTCAGCGGACAGGCGAGCACAGATACGCAGTATTTT. Translated, it gives CASSFSGQASTDTQYF.